This TCR beta chain was found in a study of blood T cells in healthy people across ages. Notes on the study in general: Reliance upon unsorted PBMCs precluded definitive naive versus antigen-experienced comparison.

The CDR3 totals 17 residues. The J segment lost 4 bases and the V segment lost 3 bases, leaving 13 bases of the junction unmatched. Germline CDR1 and CDR2: SGHDT and YYEEEE. The table lists this clonotype with a few counts. Its antigen is not identified. A J-beta primer mix and a sample-barcoded 5' primer were used in a second PCR of roughly 6 to 12 cycles. TCRdb fed the 5' RACE reads into MiXCR, producing one record per CDR3 protein. This table has roughly 1,500,000 distinct CDR3 sequences, about 31% appearing once. Material: blood. This TCR derives from a woman in her twenties or thirties in good health. The chain combines TRBV5-6 with TRBJ2-3, with 8 bases aligning to TRBD2. CDR3 in DNA: TGTGCCAGCAGCTCCACCGCACAGCGGGGGATGGCAGATACGCAGTATTTT. Its protein is CASSSTAQRGMADTQYF.